Following are 4 T cell receptor delta chains from one sample sequenced in a study of gamma-delta T cells after stem cell transplantation. TCRdb applied CATT to the RT-PCR reads for clone calling. Seen here are 11,000 or so delta-chain clones, 38% observed once, and the top ten hold roughly 2.8%. The sequenced material came from gamma-delta T cells. These receptors all stem from a human donor. It is not recorded whose cells these are; they may come from a transplant donor.

In regard to this clone: At one end the junction does not follow the germline gene, possibly because of a read error. The chain is built from TRDV3 and TRDJ2, with D hard to call. The CDR3 runs 12 residues. Looked up from germline, CDR1 is TVYSNPD and CDR2 is GDNSRS (reference sequence). The CDR3 nucleotides are TGTGCCTTTAGTGGAGAGGCAGCACACCTCTTCTTT. Translation: CAFSGEAAHLFF.

As concerns this clone: This sample includes further DNA sequences coding for the same CDR3. The chain carries TRDV1 and TRDJ1, with TRDD3 identical over 10 bases. V was clipped by 0 bases and J by 2 bases; unmatched bases: 24. Germline loops: CDR1 TSWWSYY, CDR2 QGS. This CDR3 region has 23 residues. The CDR3 region has the DNA TGTGCTCTTGGGGAACTCTACACTAGTCGCCTTACTGGGGGATCCTGCGATACCGATAAACTCATCTTT. This codes for CALGELYTSRLTGGSCDTDKLIF.

This clone has a handful of counts. The chain has TRDV1 and TRDJ1; TRDD3 agrees at 10 bases. J lost 4 bases, V lost 0 bases, and 14 bases had no gene match. The CDR3 has 19 amino acids. Per germline, CDR1 TSWWSYY and CDR2 QGS. The CDR3 sequence is CALGELPRALGDKVDKLIF. CDR3 bases: TGTGCTCTTGGGGAACTCCCAAGAGCGCTGGGGGATAAGGTCGATAAACTCATCTTT.

V is TRDV3 and J is TRDJ1, with TRDD3 identical over 12 bases. V lost 4 bases, J lost 5 bases, and 20 bases stayed unmatched. The CDR3 runs to 18 residues. Per the germline V gene, CDR1 is TVYSNPD and CDR2 is GDNSRS (reference sequence). The CDR3 here is CASFRGDWGIPEGDKLIF. The CDR3 DNA sequence: TGTGCCTCCTTTCGAGGGGACTGGGGGATACCAGAGGGGGATAAACTCATCTTT.